This TCR beta chain originates from a study of response to subunit inactivated influenza vaccine. Study-wide results and limits: Authors suggested that a seasonal influenza vaccination recruits few new T cells each time.

This clonotype was seen a handful of times. What it recognizes is unknown. V lost 0 bases to trimming and J lost 4 bases, with 13 bases between them. The germline CDR1 and CDR2 sequences are MNHEY and SVGEGT. CDR3 length: 15 amino acids. TCRdb redid the calling of the RT-PCR reads with MiXCR, one entry per CDR3 protein. The repertoire consists of 800,000 or so distinct CDR3 sequences, with 21% occurring once and the leading ten covering roughly 10%. Sample: PBMCs from blood, taken about 5 days after vaccination. The TCR sequence derives from a man over 45 who received an inactivated influenza vaccine. V gene TRBV6-2 or TRBV6-3 combines with J gene TRBJ2-7, with a tentative D call TRBD2 (6 bases). The CDR3 is CASSYSFGLTYEQYF. The CDR3 region has the DNA TGTGCCAGCAGTTACTCGTTCGGACTAACTTACGAGCAGTACTTC.